This TCR beta chain appears in the sequencing data of a study of beta chain features in type 1 diabetes. Study results and caveats: PCR might pick shorter templates more often, in the same way for patients and controls. Type 1 diabetes patients had TCRB CDR3s that were shorter (moderately but significantly so) in all four CD4+ subsets.

The authors reverse transcribed all of the isolated RNA, so sequencing captured expressed TCRB transcripts. Some clones are missing from TCRdb's copy, which holds only in-frame ones; the method was immunoSEQ multiplex PCR. The table includes about 740,000 clones, 10% to 15% detected once. V was pared by 1 base and J by 0 bases, with 9 bases between. The CDR3 runs 15 residues. The germline gives CDR1 MGHRA, CDR2 YSYEKL. This clone was found a few times. Antigen: not known. CD4+ cells of the naive, central memory, regulatory and stem cell-like memory types were sorted via CD45RO/CCR7/CD25/CD127/CD95/CD27.

The V and J genes are TRBV4-1 and TRBJ1-2; no clear D. The clonotype comes from a man aged 18 to 35 with type 1 diabetes. Sample: naive CD4+ T cells from blood. This CDR3 reads CASSQGGTANYGYTF. The CDR3 DNA follows: TGCGCCAGCAGCCAAGGTGGAACCGCTAACTATGGCTACACCTTC.